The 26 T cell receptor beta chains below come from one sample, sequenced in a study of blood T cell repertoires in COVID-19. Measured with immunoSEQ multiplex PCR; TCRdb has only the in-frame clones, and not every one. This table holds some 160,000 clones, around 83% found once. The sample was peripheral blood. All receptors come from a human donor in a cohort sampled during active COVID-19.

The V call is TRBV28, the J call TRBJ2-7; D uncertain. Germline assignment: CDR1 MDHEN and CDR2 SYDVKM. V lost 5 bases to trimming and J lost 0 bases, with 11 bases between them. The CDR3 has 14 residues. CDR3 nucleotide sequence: TGTGCCAGCAGTGCCCAGTCCAGCTCCTACGAGCAGTACTTC. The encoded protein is CASSAQSSSYEQYF.

DNA for the CDR3: TGTGCCAGCAGTCCTCGGGAGGGAACCCACTCTGGAAACACCATATATTTT. Amino acid sequence: CASSPREGTHSGNTIYF. This chain uses TRBV6-6 with TRBJ1-3; D remains ambiguous. Trimming left V 5 bases short and J 0 bases short, with 17 bases between. Germline-derived CDR1 and CDR2 are MNHNY and SVGAGI (reference sequence). CDR3 length equals 17 residues.

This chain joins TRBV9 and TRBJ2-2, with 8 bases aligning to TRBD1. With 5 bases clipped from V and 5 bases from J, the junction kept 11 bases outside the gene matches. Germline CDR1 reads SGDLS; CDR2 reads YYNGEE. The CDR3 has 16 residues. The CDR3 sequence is CASSPTGTGATGELFF. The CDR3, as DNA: TGTGCCAGCAGTCCAACCGGGACAGGCGCGACCGGGGAGCTGTTTTTT. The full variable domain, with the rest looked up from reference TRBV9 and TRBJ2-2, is DSGVTQTPKHLITATGQRVTLRCSPRSGDLSVYWYQQSLDQGLQFLIQYYNGEERAKGNILERFSAQQFPDLHSELNLSSLELGDSALYFCASSPTGTGATGELFFGEGSRLTVL.

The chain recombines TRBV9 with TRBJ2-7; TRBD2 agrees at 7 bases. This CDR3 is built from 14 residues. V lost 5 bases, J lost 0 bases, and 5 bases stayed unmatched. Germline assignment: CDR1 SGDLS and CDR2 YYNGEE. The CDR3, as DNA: TGTGCCAGCAGTCCCGGCGGGAGCTCCTACGAGCAGTACTTC. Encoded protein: CASSPGGSSYEQYF.

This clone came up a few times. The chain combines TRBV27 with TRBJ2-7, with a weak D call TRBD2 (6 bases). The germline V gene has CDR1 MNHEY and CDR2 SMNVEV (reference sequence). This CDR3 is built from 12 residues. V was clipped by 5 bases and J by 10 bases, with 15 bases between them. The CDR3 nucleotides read TGTGCCAGCAGTCCGACGGGACTCCCACAGTACTTC. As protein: CASSPTGLPQYF.

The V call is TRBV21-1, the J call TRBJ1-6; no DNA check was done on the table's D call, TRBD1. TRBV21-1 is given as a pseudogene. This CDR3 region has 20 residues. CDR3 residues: CASSKEQGAVLSSYNSPLHF. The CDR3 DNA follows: TGTGCCAGCAGCAAAGAACAGGGGGCCGTTTTGAGCTCCTATAATTCACCCCTCCACTTT.

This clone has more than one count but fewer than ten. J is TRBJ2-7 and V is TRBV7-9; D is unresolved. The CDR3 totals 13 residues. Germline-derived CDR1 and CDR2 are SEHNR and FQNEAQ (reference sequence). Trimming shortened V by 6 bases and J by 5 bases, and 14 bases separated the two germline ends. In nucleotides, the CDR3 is TGTGCCAGCAGACCACTTACTTCCGACGAGCAGTACTTC. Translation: CASRPLTSDEQYF.

This chain's CDR3 is CASSLLGGNTGELFF. DNA for the CDR3: TGTGCCAGCAGCTTGCTAGGGGGCAACACCGGGGAGCTGTTTTTT. This chain joins TRBV7-6 and TRBJ2-2, with TRBD1 matching over 7 bases. The CDR3 totals 15 residues. Trimming cost V 3 bases and J 2 bases; bases outside gene matches: 3. Germline V gives CDR1 SGHVS, CDR2 FNYEAQ. Supplemented by reference TRBV7-6 and TRBJ2-2, the full variable domain reads GAGVSQSPRYKVTKRGQDVALRCDPISGHVSLYWYRQALGQGPEFLTYFNYEAQQDKSGLPNDRFSAERPEGSISTLTIQRTEQRDSAMYRCASSLLGGNTGELFFGEGSRLTVL.

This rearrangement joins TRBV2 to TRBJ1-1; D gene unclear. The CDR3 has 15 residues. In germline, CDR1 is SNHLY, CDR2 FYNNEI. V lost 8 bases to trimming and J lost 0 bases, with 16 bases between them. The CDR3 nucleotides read TGTGCCAGCTCTCAAAGGGCCGGGATGAACACTGAAGCTTTCTTT. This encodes CASSQRAGMNTEAFF.

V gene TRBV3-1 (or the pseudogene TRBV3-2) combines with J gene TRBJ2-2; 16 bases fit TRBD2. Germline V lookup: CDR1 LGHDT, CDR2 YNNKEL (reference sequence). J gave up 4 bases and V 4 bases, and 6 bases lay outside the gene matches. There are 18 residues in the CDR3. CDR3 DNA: TGTGCCAGCAGCCCGGGACTAGCGGGAGGGACCTCCACCGGGGAGCTGTTTTTT. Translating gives CASSPGLAGGTSTGELFF.

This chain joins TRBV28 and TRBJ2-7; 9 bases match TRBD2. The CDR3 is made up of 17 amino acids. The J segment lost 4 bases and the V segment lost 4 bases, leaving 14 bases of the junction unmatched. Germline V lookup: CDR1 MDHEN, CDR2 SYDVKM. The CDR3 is CASSSLAGALIWYEQYF. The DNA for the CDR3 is TGTGCCAGCAGTTCCTTAGCGGGAGCCCTAATTTGGTACGAGCAGTACTTC.

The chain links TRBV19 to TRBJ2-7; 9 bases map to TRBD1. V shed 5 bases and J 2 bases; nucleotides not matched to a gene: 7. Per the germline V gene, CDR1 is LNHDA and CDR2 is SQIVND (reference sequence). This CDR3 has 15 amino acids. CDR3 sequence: CASSSPGQGTYEQYF. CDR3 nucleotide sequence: TGTGCCAGTAGTTCGCCGGGACAGGGAACCTACGAGCAGTACTTC.

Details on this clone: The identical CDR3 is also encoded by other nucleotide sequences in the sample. CDR3 sequence reads: CASSSTGGANYGYTF. Written as DNA, the CDR3 is TGTGCCAGCAGCTCTACAGGGGGCGCGAACTATGGCTACACCTTC. The V call is TRBV7-9, the J call TRBJ1-2; 9 bases agree with TRBD1. The CDR3 is 15 amino acids. J was trimmed by 2 bases and V by 4 bases; bases with no gene match: 5. Per the germline V gene, CDR1 is SEHNR and CDR2 is FQNEAQ (reference sequence).

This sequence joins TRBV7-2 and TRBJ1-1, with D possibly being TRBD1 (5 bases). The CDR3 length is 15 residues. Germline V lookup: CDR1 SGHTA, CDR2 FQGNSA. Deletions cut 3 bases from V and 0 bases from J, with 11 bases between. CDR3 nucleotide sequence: TGTGCCAGCAGCTTCAGGGTGATCATGAACACTGAAGCTTTCTTT. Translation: CASSFRVIMNTEAFF. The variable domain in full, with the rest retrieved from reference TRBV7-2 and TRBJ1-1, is GAGVSQSPSNKVTEKGKDVELRCDPISGHTALYWYRQSLGQGLEFLIYFQGNSAPDKSGLPSDRFSAERTGGSVSTLTIQRTQQEDSAVYLCASSFRVIMNTEAFFGQGTRLTVV.

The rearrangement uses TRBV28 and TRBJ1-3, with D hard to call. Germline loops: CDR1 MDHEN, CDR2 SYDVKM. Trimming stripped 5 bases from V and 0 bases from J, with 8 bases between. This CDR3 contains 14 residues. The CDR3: CASSRRISGNTIYF. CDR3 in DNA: TGTGCCAGCAGTAGGCGGATCTCTGGAAACACCATATATTTT.

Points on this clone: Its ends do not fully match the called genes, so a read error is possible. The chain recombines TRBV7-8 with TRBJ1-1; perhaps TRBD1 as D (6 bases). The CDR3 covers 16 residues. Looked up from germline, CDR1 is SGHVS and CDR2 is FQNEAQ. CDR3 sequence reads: CASSFGRGILNIEAFF. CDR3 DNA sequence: TGTGCCAGCAGCTTTGGCAGGGGCATACTAAACATTGAAGCTTTCTTT.

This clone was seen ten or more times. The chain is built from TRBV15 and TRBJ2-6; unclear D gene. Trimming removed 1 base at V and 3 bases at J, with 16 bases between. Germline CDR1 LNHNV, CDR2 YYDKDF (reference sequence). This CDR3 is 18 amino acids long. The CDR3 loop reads CATSRVGSTSGGANVLTF. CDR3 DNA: TGTGCCACCAGCAGAGTGGGCAGTACCTCTGGTGGGGCCAACGTCCTGACTTTC.

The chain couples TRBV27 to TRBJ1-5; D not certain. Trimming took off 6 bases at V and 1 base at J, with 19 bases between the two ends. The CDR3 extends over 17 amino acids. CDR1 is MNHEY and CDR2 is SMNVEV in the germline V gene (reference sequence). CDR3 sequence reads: CASSPLLTRNSNQPQHF. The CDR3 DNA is TGTGCCAGCAGCCCCCTGTTGACACGAAACAGCAATCAGCCCCAGCATTTT.

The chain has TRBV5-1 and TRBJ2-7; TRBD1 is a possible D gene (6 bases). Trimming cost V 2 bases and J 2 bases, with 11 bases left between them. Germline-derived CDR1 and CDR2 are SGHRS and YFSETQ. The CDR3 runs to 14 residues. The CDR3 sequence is CASSFGTQPYEQYF. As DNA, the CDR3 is TGCGCCAGCAGCTTCGGGACACAGCCCTACGAGCAGTACTTC.

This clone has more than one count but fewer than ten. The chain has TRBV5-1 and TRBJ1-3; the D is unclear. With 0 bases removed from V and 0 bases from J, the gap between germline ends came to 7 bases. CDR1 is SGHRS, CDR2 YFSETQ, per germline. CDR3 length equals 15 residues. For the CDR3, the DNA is TGCGCCAGCAGCTTGGGGGAGAGCTCTGGAAACACCATATATTTT. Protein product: CASSLGESSGNTIYF.

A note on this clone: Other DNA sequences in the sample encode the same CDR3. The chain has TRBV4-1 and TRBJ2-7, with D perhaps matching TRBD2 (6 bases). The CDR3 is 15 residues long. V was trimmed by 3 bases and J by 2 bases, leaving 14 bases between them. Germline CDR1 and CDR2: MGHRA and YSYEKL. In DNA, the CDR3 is TGCGCCAGCAGCCAGGACCGGGACTCAACCTACGAGCAGTACTTC. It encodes CASSQDRDSTYEQYF.

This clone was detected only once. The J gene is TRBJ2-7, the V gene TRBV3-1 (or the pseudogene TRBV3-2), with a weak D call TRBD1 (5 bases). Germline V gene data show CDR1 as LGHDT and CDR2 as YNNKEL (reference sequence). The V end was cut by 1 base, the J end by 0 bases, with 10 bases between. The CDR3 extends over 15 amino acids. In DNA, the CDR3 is TGTGCCAGCAGCCAAGGACAGATCAGCTCCTACGAGCAGTACTTC. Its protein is CASSQGQISSYEQYF.

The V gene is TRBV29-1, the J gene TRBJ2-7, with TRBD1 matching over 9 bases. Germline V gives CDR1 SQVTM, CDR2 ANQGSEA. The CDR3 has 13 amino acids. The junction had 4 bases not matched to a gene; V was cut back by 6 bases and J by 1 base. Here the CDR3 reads CSVTGQGSYEQYF. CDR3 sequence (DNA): TGCAGCGTGACGGGACAGGGATCCTACGAGCAGTACTTC.

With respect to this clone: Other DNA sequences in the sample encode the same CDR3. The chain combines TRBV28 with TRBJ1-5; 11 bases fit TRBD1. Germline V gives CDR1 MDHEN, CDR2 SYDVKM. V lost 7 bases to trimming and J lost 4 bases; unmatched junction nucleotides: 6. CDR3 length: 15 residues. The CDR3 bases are TGTGCCAGCACCCTGGACAGGGGGCTTAATCAGCCCCAGCATTTT. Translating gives CASTLDRGLNQPQHF. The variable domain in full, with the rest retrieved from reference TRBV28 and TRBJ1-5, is DVKVTQSSRYLVKRTGEKVFLECVQDMDHENMFWYRQDPGLGLRLIYFSYDVKMKEKGDIPEGYSVSREKKERFSLILESASTNQTSMYLCASTLDRGLNQPQHFGDGTRLSIL.

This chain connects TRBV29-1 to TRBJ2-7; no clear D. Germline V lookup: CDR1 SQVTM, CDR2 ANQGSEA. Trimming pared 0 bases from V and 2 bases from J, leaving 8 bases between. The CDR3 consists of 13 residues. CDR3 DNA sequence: TGCAGCGTTGAAGATTGGGCCACCTACGAGCAGTACTTC. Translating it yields CSVEDWATYEQYF.

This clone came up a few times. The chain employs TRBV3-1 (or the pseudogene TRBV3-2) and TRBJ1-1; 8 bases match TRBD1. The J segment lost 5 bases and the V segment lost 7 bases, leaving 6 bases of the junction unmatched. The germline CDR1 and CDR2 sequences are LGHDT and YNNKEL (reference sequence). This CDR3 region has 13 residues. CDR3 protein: CASILQGGTEAFF. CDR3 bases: TGTGCCAGCATATTACAGGGGGGGACTGAAGCTTTCTTT.